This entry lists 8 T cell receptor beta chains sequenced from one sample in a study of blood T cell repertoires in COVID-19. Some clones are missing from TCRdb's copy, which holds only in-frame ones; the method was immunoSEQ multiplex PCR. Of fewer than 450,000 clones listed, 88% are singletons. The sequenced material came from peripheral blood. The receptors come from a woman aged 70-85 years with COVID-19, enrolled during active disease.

CDR3 nucleotides: TGTGCCAGCTACCAAGGGGTTGACACTGAAGCTTTCTTT. As protein: CASYQGVDTEAFF. The gene calls are TRBV18 and TRBJ1-1; TRBD1 might be the D (5 bases). CDR3 length: 13 amino acids. The V gene lost 7 bases and the J gene lost 3 bases, with 12 bases spanning the gap. Germline CDR1 reads KGHSH; CDR2 reads LQKENI. The whole variable domain, remainder taken from reference TRBV18 and TRBJ1-1, is NAGVMQNPRHLVRRRGQEARLRCSPMKGHSHVYWYRQLPEEGLKFMVYLQKENIIDESGMPKERFSAEFPKEGPSILRIQQVVRGDSAAYFCASYQGVDTEAFFGQGTRLTVV.

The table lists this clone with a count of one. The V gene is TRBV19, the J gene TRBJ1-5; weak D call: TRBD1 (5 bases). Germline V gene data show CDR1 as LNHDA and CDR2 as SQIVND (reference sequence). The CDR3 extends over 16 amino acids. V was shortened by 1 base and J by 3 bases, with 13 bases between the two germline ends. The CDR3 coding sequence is TGTGCCAGTAGTATAGTTAGGGGCAGGGACAATCAGCCCCAGCATTTT. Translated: CASSIVRGRDNQPQHF.

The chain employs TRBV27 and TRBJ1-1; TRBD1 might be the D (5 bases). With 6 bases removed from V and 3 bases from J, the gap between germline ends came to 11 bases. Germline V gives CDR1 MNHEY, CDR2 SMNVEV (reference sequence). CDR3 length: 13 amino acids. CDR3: CASSRARDTEAFF. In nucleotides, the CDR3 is TGTGCCAGCAGCAGGGCCCGGGACACTGAAGCTTTCTTT.

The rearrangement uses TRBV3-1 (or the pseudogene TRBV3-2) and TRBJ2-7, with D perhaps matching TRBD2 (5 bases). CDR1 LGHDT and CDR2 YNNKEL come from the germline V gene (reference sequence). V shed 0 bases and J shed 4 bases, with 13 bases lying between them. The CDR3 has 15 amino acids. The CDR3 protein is CASSQDLGVAYEQYF. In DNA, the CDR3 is TGTGCCAGCAGCCAAGATCTCGGGGTCGCGTACGAGCAGTACTTC.

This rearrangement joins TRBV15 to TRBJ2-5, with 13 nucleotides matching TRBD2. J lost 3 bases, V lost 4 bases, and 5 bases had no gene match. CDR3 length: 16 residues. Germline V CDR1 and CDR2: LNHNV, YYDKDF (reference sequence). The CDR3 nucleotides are TGTGCCACCAGCAACACTAGCGGGGGGGCAGAAGAGACCCAGTACTTC. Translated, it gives CATSNTSGGAEETQYF.

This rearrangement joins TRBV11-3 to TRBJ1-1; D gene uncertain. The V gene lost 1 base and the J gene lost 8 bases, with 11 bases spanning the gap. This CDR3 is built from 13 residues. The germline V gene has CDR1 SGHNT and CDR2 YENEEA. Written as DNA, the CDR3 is TGTGCCAGCAGCTTAGGTCAAGAGCAAGAAGCTTTCTTT. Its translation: CASSLGQEQEAFF.

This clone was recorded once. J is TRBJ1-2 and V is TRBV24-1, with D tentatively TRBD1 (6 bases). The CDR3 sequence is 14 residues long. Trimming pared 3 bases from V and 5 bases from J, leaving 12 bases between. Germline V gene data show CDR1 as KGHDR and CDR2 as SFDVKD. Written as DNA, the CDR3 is TGTGCCACCAGTGATCCCGGACAGCTTTATGGCTACACCTTC. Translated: CATSDPGQLYGYTF.

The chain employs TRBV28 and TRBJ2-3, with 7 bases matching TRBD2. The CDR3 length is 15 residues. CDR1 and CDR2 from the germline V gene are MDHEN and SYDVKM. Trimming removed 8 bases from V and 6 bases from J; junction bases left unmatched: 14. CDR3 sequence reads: CASSNDGLADDTQYF. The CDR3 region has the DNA TGTGCCAGCTCAAATGACGGTCTAGCGGACGATACGCAGTATTTT.